This T cell receptor (beta chain) was identified during a study of blood T cells in healthy people across ages. About the research overall: Template-switching capture recovered about one barcoded beta molecule per two T cells.

The CDR3 totals 14 residues. Germline CDR1 MNHEY, CDR2 SMNVEV (reference sequence). This clonotype was observed a few times. Its antigen remains unknown. Findings and caveats of the study: As age increased, TCR beta diversity per million T cells fell in a roughly linear fashion. More naive CD4+ cells and higher diversity marked long-lived donors relative to aged donors.

Sample-barcoded 5' priming and a J-beta primer mix drove a second PCR of about 6 to 12 cycles. All cDNA molecules were each tagged by a template-switch adaptor with 12 random nucleotides. MiXCR, applied by TCRdb to the 5' RACE reads, yields one record per CDR3 protein. The table has 550,000 to 750,000 distinct CDR3 sequences, under 25% seen once. This receptor was taken from a man aged 70-80 years in good health. The sequenced sample was blood. The chain has TRBV27 and TRBJ2-5, with 7 positions matching TRBD2. With the DNA end fitting TRBJ2-7 better, the J assignment may be wrong. In DNA, the CDR3 is TGTGCCAGCAGTCCGGGACTAAATACCTACGAGCAGTACTTC. It codes for CASSPGLNTYEQYF.